A single count supports the clone carrying this TCR beta chain. The antigen is undetermined. Healthy individuals who donated bone marrow served as the donors. Trimming shortened V by 1 base and J by 6 bases, and 9 bases separated the two germline ends. Germline values: CDR1 MDHEN, CDR2 SYDVKM. The CDR3 is made up of 13 amino acids. These data originate in a study of cytomegalovirus exposure and HLA in healthy donors. Study-wide results and limits: A later analysis found common viral pathogens apparently linked to several of the most significant clusters. The study had only CMV serostatus as immune exposure information. HLA alleles were associated with roughly 17,000 TCR beta sequences in a later analysis at 0.05 false discovery rate.

Primers included in the PCR were 60 Vbeta and 13 Jbeta primers. Sequenced by immunoSEQ multiplex PCR; TCRdb stores in-frame clones only, minus some. The sample includes over 150,000 clones, around 79% of them seen just once. Specimen: PBMCs. This sequence joins TRBV28 and TRBJ1-1; D not resolved. This TCR was recovered from a man aged 35-49 years in good health and CMV-seronegative. The chain's CDR3 is CASSLLHPSEAFF. The CDR3 nucleotides are TGTGCCAGCAGTTTATTACACCCTTCTGAAGCTTTCTTT.